A single sample gave rise to the 8 T cell receptor beta chains below, sequenced in a study of identical twins (dated by TCRdb to the mid-2010s). Libraries were prepared through 5' RACE. Instrument used: Illumina HiSeq 2000. TCRdb reprocessed the public reads (quality trimming at Q25 with fastp, clone calling with MiXCR) and kept in-frame beta chains. CDR3 protein sequences are deduplicated, and each keeps its most common genes and DNA. Recorded for this sample are roughly 220,000 distinct CDR3 sequences; over 5% of them occurred a single time. Clones ranked in the top ten supply roughly 15% of the sample. This sample was also put to use in a study of T cells expressing NK-cell markers.

The sample comprised CD8+ T cells sorted from blood. These receptors came from a woman aged 18-29 years in good health.

The V and J genes are TRBV29-1 and TRBJ2-1, with a weak D call TRBD1 (5 bases). CDR3 size: 12 residues. Between the trimmed V and J ends, which lost 6 bases and 7 bases, there was a span of 13 bases. Germline V CDR1 and CDR2: SQVTM, ANQGSEA. CDR3 in amino acids: CSVQGVGNEQFF. The CDR3 DNA reads as TGCAGCGTCCAAGGGGTTGGGAATGAGCAGTTCTTC.

The chain combines TRBV10-3 with TRBJ2-2; 11 positions agree with TRBD2. The CDR3 consists of 17 residues. Germline V gives CDR1 ENHRY, CDR2 SYGVKD. Trimming removed 3 bases from V and 5 bases from J; junction bases left unmatched: 8. The CDR3 protein is CAISDLAGGLGTGELFF. CDR3 nucleotide sequence: TGTGCCATCAGTGATCTAGCGGGAGGCCTAGGGACCGGGGAGCTGTTTTTT.

This clonotype was detected a few times. The chain combines TRBV7-9 with TRBJ1-2, with a possible D match to TRBD1 (5 bases). Per the germline V gene, CDR1 is SEHNR and CDR2 is FQNEAQ (reference sequence). The CDR3 totals 12 residues. With 3 bases removed from V and 6 bases from J, the gap between germline ends came to 8 bases. CDR3 sequence reads: CASSLTGDGYTF. The CDR3 nucleotides read TGTGCCAGCAGCTTGACGGGGGATGGCTACACCTTC.

This clonotype was seen ten or more times. The chain couples TRBV21-1 to TRBJ1-5. TRBV21-1 is designated a pseudogene. The CDR3 is 13 amino acids. The CDR3 loop reads CASSLGADQPQHF. The CDR3 nucleotides read TGTGCCAGCAGCCTCGGGGCAGATCAGCCCCAGCATTTT.

The V call is TRBV6-2 or TRBV6-3, the J call TRBJ2-1; unclear D gene. The germline V gene encodes CDR1 MNHEY and CDR2 SVGEGT. Trimming took off 2 bases at V and 8 bases at J, with 10 bases between the two ends. The CDR3 runs to 13 residues. The CDR3 is CASSYLGSDEQFF. The CDR3 nucleotides are TGTGCCAGCAGTTACCTGGGGTCGGATGAGCAGTTCTTC.

This clonotype was counted many times. The chain joins TRBV29-1 to TRBJ2-1, with 13 nucleotides matching TRBD2. CDR1 SQVTM and CDR2 ANQGSEA come from the germline V gene. The CDR3 has 19 residues. V lost 5 bases, J lost 2 bases, and 15 bases stayed unmatched. The DNA of the CDR3 is TGCAGCGTTCAAGGAGGACTAGCGGGAGCAAGTTTACCCTACAATGAGCAGTTCTTC. Amino acid sequence: CSVQGGLAGASLPYNEQFF.

This clonotype was picked up a small number of times. J is TRBJ1-1 and V is TRBV27; 7 bases agree with TRBD1. The CDR3 is 16 amino acids. V lost 1 base to trimming and J lost 5 bases; unmatched junction nucleotides: 10. CDR1 MNHEY and CDR2 SMNVEV come from the germline V gene (reference sequence). CDR3 bases: TGTGCCAGCAGTTTATACACAGGGGAGGGAAAGACTGAAGCTTTCTTT. It specifies CASSLYTGEGKTEAFF.

This clonotype was seen just once. V gene TRBV11-2 combines with J gene TRBJ2-3; D unclear. The V gene's germline CDR1 is SGHAT and CDR2 FQNNGV. The V end was cut by 1 base, the J end by 0 bases, with 8 bases between. The CDR3 contains 15 residues. The CDR3 region has the DNA TGTGCCAGCAGCTTAGTTTGGGGAAGCACAGATACGCAGTATTTT. Translation gives CASSLVWGSTDTQYF.